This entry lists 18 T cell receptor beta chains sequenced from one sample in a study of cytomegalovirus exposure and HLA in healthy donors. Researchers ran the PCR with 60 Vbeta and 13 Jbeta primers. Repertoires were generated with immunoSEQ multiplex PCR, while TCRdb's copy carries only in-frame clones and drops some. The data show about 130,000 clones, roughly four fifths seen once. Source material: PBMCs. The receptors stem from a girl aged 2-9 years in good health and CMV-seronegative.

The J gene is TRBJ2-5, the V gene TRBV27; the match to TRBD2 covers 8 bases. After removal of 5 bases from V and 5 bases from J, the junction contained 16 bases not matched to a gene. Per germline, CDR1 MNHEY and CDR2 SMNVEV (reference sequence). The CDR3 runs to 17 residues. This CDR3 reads CASSIRTGTRGVETQYF. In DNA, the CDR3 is TGTGCCAGCAGTATCCGCACCGGGACTAGGGGGGTCGAGACCCAGTACTTC.

CDR3 nucleotide sequence: TGTGCCTGGAGGATTAGCGGAGGGTACAATGAGCAGTTCTTC. Translation gives CAWRISGGYNEQFF. The chain combines TRBV30 with TRBJ2-1, with D maybe TRBD2 (6 bases). Per germline, CDR1 GTSNPN and CDR2 SVGIG (reference sequence). With 3 bases removed from V and 4 bases from J, the gap between germline ends came to 13 bases. The length of the CDR3 is 14 residues. Full variable domain (rest looked up from reference TRBV30 and TRBJ2-1): SQTIHQWPATLVQPVGSPLSLECTVEGTSNPNLYWYRQAAGRGLQLLFYSVGIGQISSEVPQNLSASRPQDRQFILSSKKLLLSDSGFYLCAWRISGGYNEQFFGPGTRLTVL.

CDR3 protein: CASSLAPSTYEQYF. The CDR3 DNA sequence: TGTGCCAGCAGCTTAGCCCCGAGCACCTACGAGCAGTACTTC. This chain uses TRBV7-9 with TRBJ2-7; the D is unclear. The CDR3 consists of 14 residues. Trimming pared 0 bases from V and 2 bases from J, leaving 8 bases between. Germline values: CDR1 SEHNR, CDR2 FQNEAQ (reference sequence).

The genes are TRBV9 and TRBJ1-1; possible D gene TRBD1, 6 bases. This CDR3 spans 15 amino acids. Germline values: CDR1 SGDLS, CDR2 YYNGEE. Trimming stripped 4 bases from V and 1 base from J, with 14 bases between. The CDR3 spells CASSPEARGNTEAFF. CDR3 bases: TGTGCCAGCAGCCCCGAGGCCAGGGGGAACACTGAAGCTTTCTTT.

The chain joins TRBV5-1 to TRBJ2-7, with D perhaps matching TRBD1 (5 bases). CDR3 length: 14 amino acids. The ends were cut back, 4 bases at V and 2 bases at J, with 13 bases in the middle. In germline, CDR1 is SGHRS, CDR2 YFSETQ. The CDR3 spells CASSQGLGPYEQYF. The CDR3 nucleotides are TGCGCCAGCAGCCAGGGTTTGGGCCCCTACGAGCAGTACTTC.

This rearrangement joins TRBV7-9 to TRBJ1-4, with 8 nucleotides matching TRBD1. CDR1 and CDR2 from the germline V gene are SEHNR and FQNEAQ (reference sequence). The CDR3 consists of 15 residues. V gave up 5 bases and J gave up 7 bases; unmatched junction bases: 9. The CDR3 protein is CASSPPGGAGEKLFF. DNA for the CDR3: TGTGCCAGCAGCCCTCCAGGGGGCGCGGGTGAAAAACTGTTTTTT.

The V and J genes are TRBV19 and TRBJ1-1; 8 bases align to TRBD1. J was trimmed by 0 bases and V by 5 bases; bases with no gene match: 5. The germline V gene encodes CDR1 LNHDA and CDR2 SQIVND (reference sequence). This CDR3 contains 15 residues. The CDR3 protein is CASSVGQGMNTEAFF. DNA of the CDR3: TGTGCCAGTAGTGTCGGACAGGGAATGAACACTGAAGCTTTCTTT.

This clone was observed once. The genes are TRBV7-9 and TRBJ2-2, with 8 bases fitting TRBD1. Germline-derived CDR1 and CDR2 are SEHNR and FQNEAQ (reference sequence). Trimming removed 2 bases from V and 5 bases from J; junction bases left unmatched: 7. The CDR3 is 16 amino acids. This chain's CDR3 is CASSLRGQGGTGELFF. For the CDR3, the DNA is TGTGCCAGCAGCTTACGAGGACAGGGTGGTACCGGGGAGCTGTTTTTT.

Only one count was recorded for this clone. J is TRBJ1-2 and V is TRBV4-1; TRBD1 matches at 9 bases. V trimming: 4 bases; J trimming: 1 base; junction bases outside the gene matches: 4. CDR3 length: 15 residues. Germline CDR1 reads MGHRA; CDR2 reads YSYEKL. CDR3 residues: CASSRTGENNYGYTF. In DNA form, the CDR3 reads TGCGCCAGCAGCCGGACAGGGGAAAATAACTATGGCTACACCTTC.

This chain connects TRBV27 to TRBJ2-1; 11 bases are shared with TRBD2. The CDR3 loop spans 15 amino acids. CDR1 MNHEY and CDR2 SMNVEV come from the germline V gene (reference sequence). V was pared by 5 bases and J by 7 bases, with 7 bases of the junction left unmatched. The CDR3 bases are TGTGCCAGCAGTCCCGGGACTAGCGGATTGAATGAGCAGTTCTTC. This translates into CASSPGTSGLNEQFF.

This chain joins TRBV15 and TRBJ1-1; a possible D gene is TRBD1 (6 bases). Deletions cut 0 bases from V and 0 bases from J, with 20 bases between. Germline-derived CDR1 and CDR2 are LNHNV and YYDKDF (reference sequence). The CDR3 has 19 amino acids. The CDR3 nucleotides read TGTGCCACCAGCAGAGAACAACAGGGTCAAGGGCGGATGAACACTGAAGCTTTCTTT. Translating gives CATSREQQGQGRMNTEAFF.

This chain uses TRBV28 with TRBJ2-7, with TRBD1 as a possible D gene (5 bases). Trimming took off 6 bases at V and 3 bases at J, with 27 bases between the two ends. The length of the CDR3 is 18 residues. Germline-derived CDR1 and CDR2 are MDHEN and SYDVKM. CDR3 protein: CASRPHTPGLRRGYEQYF. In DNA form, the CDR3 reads TGTGCCAGCAGACCGCATACCCCAGGGCTCCGGAGAGGCTACGAGCAGTACTTC.

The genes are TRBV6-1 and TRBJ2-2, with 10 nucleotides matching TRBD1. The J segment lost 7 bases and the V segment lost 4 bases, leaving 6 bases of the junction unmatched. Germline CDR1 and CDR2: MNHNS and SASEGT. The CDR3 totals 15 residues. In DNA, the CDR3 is TGTGCCAGCAGTGCGCGACAGGGGGCCGTCGGGGAGCTGTTTTTT. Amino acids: CASSARQGAVGELFF.

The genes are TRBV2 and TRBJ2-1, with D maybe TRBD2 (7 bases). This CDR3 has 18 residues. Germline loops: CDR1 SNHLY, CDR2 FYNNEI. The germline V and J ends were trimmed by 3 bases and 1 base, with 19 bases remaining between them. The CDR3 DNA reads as TGTGCCAGCAGTGATTGGGGGAGGGACACTATGTCCTACAATGAGCAGTTCTTC. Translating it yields CASSDWGRDTMSYNEQFF.

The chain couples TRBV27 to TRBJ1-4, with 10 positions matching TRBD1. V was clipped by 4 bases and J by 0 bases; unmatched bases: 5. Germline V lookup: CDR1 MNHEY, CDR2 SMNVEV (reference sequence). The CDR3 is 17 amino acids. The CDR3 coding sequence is TGTGCCAGCAGTTCCCGGGACAGGGGCGCAACTAATGAAAAACTGTTTTTT. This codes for CASSSRDRGATNEKLFF.

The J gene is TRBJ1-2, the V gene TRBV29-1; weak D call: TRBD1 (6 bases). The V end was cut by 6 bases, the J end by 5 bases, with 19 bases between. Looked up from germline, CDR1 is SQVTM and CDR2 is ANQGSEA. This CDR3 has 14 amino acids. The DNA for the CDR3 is TGCAGCGTCGAACGACAGGTTTCCTCATATGGCTACACCTTC. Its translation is CSVERQVSSYGYTF. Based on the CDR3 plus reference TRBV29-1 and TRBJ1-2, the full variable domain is SAVISQKPSRDICQRGTSLTIQCQVDSQVTMMFWYRQQPGQSLTLIATANQGSEATYESGFVIDKFPISRPNLTFSTLTVSNMSPEDSSIYLCSVERQVSSYGYTFGSGTRLTVV.

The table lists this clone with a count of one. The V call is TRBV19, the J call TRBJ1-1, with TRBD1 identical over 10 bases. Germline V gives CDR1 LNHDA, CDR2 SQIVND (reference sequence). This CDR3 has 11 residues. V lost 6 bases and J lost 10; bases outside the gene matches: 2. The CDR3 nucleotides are TGTGCCAGTAGCAGGGACAGGGGAGCTTTCTTT. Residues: CASSRDRGAFF.

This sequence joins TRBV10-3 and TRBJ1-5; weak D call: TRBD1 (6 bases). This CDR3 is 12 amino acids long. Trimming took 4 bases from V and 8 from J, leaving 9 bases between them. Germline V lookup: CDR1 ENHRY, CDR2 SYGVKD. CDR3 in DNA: TGTGCCATCAGTGGGCCAGGGGAGCCCCAGCATTTT. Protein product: CAISGPGEPQHF.